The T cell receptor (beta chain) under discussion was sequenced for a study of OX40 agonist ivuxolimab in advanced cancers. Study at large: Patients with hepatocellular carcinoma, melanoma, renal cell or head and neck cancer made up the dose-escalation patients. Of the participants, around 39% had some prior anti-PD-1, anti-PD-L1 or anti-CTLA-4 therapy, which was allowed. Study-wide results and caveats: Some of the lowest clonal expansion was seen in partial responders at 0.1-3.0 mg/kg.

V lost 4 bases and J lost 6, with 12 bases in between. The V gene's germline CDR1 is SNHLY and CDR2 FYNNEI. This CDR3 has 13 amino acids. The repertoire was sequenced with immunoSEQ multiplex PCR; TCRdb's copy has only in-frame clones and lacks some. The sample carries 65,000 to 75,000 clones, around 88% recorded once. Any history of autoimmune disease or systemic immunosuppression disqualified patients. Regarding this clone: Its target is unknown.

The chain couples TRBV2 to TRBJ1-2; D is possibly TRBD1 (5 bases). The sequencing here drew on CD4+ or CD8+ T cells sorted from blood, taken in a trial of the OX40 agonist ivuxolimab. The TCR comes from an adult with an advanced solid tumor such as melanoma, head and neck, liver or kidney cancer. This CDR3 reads CASSARQSDGYTF. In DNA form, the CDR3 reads TGTGCCAGCAGTGCGAGACAGAGCGATGGCTACACCTTC.